Listed below are T cell receptor beta chains from one sample, sequenced in a study of OX40 agonist ivuxolimab in advanced cancers. Clones were sequenced by immunoSEQ multiplex PCR, and TCRdb holds only the in-frame ones, with some missing. The sample contains around 99,000 clones, 75% to 95% of which appear only once. This material consisted of CD4+ or CD8+ T cells sorted from blood, taken in a trial of the OX40 agonist ivuxolimab. Source of these receptors: an adult with an advanced solid tumor such as melanoma, head and neck, liver or kidney cancer. The CDR3 runs from the conserved cysteine through the conserved F or W. A D gene is named only where the DNA matches it firmly. Size is stated for part of the rows, as once, few or many counts, or as a class when the clone is expanded.

clone size: .; V gene: TRBV7-6; D gene: TRBD2; J gene: TRBJ2-1; CDR3 DNA: TGTGCCAGCAGCTTCCTAGCGGGAGGCACGTCCTACAATGAGCAGTTCTTC; CDR3 protein: CASSFLAGGTSYNEQFF
clone size: .; V gene: TRBV11-2; D gene: .; J gene: TRBJ1-5; CDR3 DNA: TGTGCCAGCAGCCCGATGGGAGGTCAGCCCCAGCATTTT; CDR3 protein: CASSPMGGQPQHF
clone size: .; V gene: TRBV9; D gene: TRBD2; J gene: TRBJ2-1; CDR3 DNA: TGTGCCAGCAGCGTTCCGGGACTAGCGGGACTCAATGAGCAGTTCTTC; CDR3 protein: CASSVPGLAGLNEQFF
clone size: .; V gene: TRBV9; D gene: TRBD2; J gene: TRBJ2-1; CDR3 DNA: TGTGCCAGCAGCGGTAGCGGGAGTATCCACAATGAGCAGTTCTTC; CDR3 protein: CASSGSGSIHNEQFF
clone size: few; V gene: TRBV7-3; D gene: .; J gene: TRBJ2-2; CDR3 DNA: TGTGCCAGCACGAACACCGGGGAGCTGTTTTTT; CDR3 protein: CASTNTGELFF
clone size: .; V gene: TRBV11-2; D gene: TRBD1; J gene: TRBJ1-2; CDR3 DNA: TGTGCCAGCAGACAGGACAGGGGGCTCTCGAACTATGGCTACACCTTC; CDR3 protein: CASRQDRGLSNYGYTF
clone size: .; V gene: TRBV10-1; D gene: .; J gene: TRBJ2-5; CDR3 DNA: TGCGCCAGCAGTGGGACAGTCCAAGAGACCCAGTACTTC; CDR3 protein: CASSGTVQETQYF
clone size: .; V gene: TRBV29-1; D gene: .; J gene: TRBJ1-3; CDR3 DNA: TGCAGCGTGGAACTACATAGCTCTGGAAACACCATATATTTT; CDR3 protein: CSVELHSSGNTIYF
clone size: few; V gene: TRBV5-4; D gene: TRBD2; J gene: TRBJ2-7; CDR3 DNA: TGTGCCAGCAGCTTGAGACTAGCGGGATTAGAGGAGCAGTACTTC; CDR3 protein: CASSLRLAGLEEQYF
clone size: .; V gene: TRBV5-4; D gene: .; J gene: TRBJ1-1; CDR3 DNA: TGTGCCAGCAGCGATCCCGGGAACACTGAAGCTTTCTTT; CDR3 protein: CASSDPGNTEAFF
clone size: .; V gene: TRBV5-1; D gene: .; J gene: TRBJ1-4; CDR3 DNA: TGCGCCAGCAGACCACAGGGTGGGGTTAATGAAAAACTGTTTTTT; CDR3 protein: CASRPQGGVNEKLFF
clone size: .; V gene: TRBV10-1; D gene: .; J gene: TRBJ1-2; CDR3 DNA: TGCGCCAGCAGTGGGGACAACAAGAGAGGCTACACCTTC; CDR3 protein: CASSGDNKRGYTF
clone size: .; V gene: TRBV6-5; D gene: TRBD1; J gene: TRBJ1-5; CDR3 DNA: TGTGCCAGCAGGCCGACAGGGGGCAATCAGCCCCAGCATTTT; CDR3 protein: CASRPTGGNQPQHF
clone size: .; V gene: TRBV19; D gene: .; J gene: TRBJ2-4; CDR3 DNA: TGTGCCAGTAGTCTTCCGCGACTAGGGCAAAACATTCAGTACTTC; CDR3 protein: CASSLPRLGQNIQYF
clone size: .; V gene: TRBV27; D gene: .; J gene: TRBJ1-4; CDR3 DNA: TGTGCCAGCAGTCCGGGGATCGGTGAGCCGAATGAAAAACTGTTTTTT; CDR3 protein: CASSPGIGEPNEKLFF
clone size: .; V gene: TRBV6-4; D gene: .; J gene: TRBJ2-1; CDR3 DNA: TGTGCCAGCAGTGACTCGAATAACAATGAGCAGTTCTTC; CDR3 protein: CASSDSNNNEQFF
clone size: .; V gene: TRBV5-1; D gene: .; J gene: TRBJ1-1; CDR3 DNA: TGCGCCAGCAGCTTGGCCATTTTTGGGACTGAAGCTTTCTTT; CDR3 protein: CASSLAIFGTEAFF
clone size: .; V gene: TRBV28; D gene: .; J gene: TRBJ2-2; CDR3 DNA: TGTGCCAGCAACCCAGACCCCGGCCGGGAGCTGTTTTTT; CDR3 protein: CASNPDPGRELFF
clone size: .; V gene: TRBV7-3; D gene: .; J gene: TRBJ2-2; CDR3 DNA: TGTGCCAGCAGCTCCGATGAAAGGGAGCTGTTTTTT; CDR3 protein: CASSSDERELFF
clone size: .; V gene: TRBV28; D gene: .; J gene: TRBJ2-5; CDR3 DNA: TGTGCCAGCGTCCCGGGGGGCTCCACAGAGACCCAGTACTTC; CDR3 protein: CASVPGGSTETQYF
clone size: .; V gene: TRBV19; D gene: TRBD1; J gene: TRBJ1-2; CDR3 DNA: TGTGCCAGTTCCTTAAACACAGGGGTGGTACGCTACACCTTC; CDR3 protein: CASSLNTGVVRYTF